These 26 T cell receptor beta chains share one sample of origin, sequenced in a study of early T cells in non-severe SARS-CoV-2 infection. TCRdb re-called the 5' RACE reads with MiXCR, one entry per CDR3 protein. The table includes some 60,000 distinct CDR3 sequences, roughly a tenth detected once. Sequencing was done on a sample of whole blood. Receptor source: an adult who was a healthcare worker with PCR-confirmed SARS-CoV-2 infection or an uninfected control (not recorded which).

This clonotype occurred many times. The V gene is TRBV12-3 or TRBV12-4, the J gene TRBJ2-7; D might be TRBD2 (7 bases). Trimming cost V 7 bases and J 4 bases, with 17 bases left between them. The CDR3 length is 14 residues. CDR3 DNA: TGTGCCAGCACCCTTTCGGGGGGCTGGTACGAGCAGTACTTC. It yields the protein CASTLSGGWYEQYF.

The V call is TRBV19, the J call TRBJ1-1, with D maybe TRBD1 (5 bases). CDR3 size: 16 residues. Germline CDR1 and CDR2: LNHDA and SQIVND (reference sequence). V was clipped by 6 bases and J by 1 base, with 18 bases between them. The CDR3 loop is CASSPGWGTANTEAFF. For the CDR3, the DNA is TGTGCCAGTAGCCCGGGGTGGGGGACGGCGAACACTGAAGCTTTCTTT.

This clonotype has a count of ten or more. The chain uses TRBV5-1 and TRBJ2-5, with 8 bases aligning to TRBD1. The germline gives CDR1 SGHRS, CDR2 YFSETQ. V was clipped by 2 bases and J by 1 base; unmatched bases: 4. The CDR3 spans 15 residues. The CDR3 spells CASSFLTGGQETQYF. The CDR3 DNA reads TGCGCCAGCAGCTTCCTTACAGGGGGCCAAGAGACCCAGTACTTC. Combining the CDR3 with reference TRBV5-1 and TRBJ2-5 gives the whole variable domain KAGVTQTPRYLIKTRGQQVTLSCSPISGHRSVSWYQQTPGQGLQFLFEYFSETQRNKGNFPGRFSGRQFSNSRSEMNVSTLELGDSALYLCASSFLTGGQETQYFGPGTRLLVL.

The V gene is TRBV6-6, the J gene TRBJ2-3; D unresolved. CDR1 and CDR2 (germline): MNHNY, SVGAGI (reference sequence). The CDR3 length is 12 residues. Trimming pared 5 bases from V and 6 bases from J, leaving 9 bases between. The CDR3 DNA sequence: TGTGCCAGCAGTGAAGAAAGGGATACGCAGTATTTT. Translated: CASSEERDTQYF.

This clonotype has a count of ten or more. The rearrangement links TRBV5-1 to TRBJ2-3; unclear D gene. CDR1 and CDR2 (germline): SGHRS, YFSETQ. There are 15 residues in the CDR3. Trimming stripped 2 bases from V and 4 bases from J, with 14 bases between. CDR3 in amino acids: CASSFAVTGADTQYF. In DNA form, the CDR3 reads TGCGCCAGCAGCTTCGCGGTCACCGGCGCAGATACGCAGTATTTT.

The gene calls are TRBV6-2 or TRBV6-3 and TRBJ2-3; tentative D call: TRBD2 (6 bases). The length of the CDR3 is 13 residues. V shed 6 bases and J shed 6 bases, with 13 bases lying between them. Per germline, CDR1 MNHEY and CDR2 SVGEGT. CDR3 nucleotide sequence: TGTGCCAGCAGAAGTGGAGGGTTGGATACGCAGTATTTT. Amino acid sequence: CASRSGGLDTQYF.

In its sample, this clonotype was seen many times. The chain carries TRBV6-6 and TRBJ2-7; 8 bases line up with TRBD1. The V gene end was trimmed by 4 bases and the J gene end by 3 bases; junction bases not matched to a gene: 5. CDR3 size: 14 residues. CDR1 is MNHNY, CDR2 SVGAGI, per germline (reference sequence). DNA for the CDR3: TGTGCCAGCAGTTCTGGGACAGGTCGCTACGAGCAGTACTTC. Translated, it gives CASSSGTGRYEQYF.

This clonotype has at least ten counts. The V gene is TRBV18, the J gene TRBJ2-7, with a possible D match to TRBD1 (6 bases). V lost 4 bases, J lost 6 bases, and 7 bases lay in between. Germline V gene sequence: CDR1 KGHSH, CDR2 LQKENI. The CDR3 runs 11 residues. This CDR3 reads CASSQGVEQYF. CDR3 in DNA: TGTGCCAGCTCACAGGGGGTCGAGCAGTACTTC.

This clonotype occurred many times. The chain joins TRBV28 to TRBJ1-1; a possible D gene is TRBD1 (6 bases). Germline V gene data show CDR1 as MDHEN and CDR2 as SYDVKM. Trimming shortened V by 8 bases and J by 1 base, and 11 bases separated the two germline ends. The CDR3 spans 13 residues. CDR3: CASEPQGNTEAFF. CDR3 in DNA: TGTGCCAGCGAGCCACAGGGGAACACTGAAGCTTTCTTT.

This clonotype appeared many times. The chain uses TRBV23-1 and TRBJ1-5, with unresolved D. TRBV23-1 is given ORF status, its function remaining uncertain. V was clipped by 7 bases and J by 10 bases, with 20 bases between them. The CDR3 loop spans 14 amino acids. CDR3: CASNTLEGLRPQHF. Here the CDR3 DNA reads TGCGCCAGCAATACCCTGGAGGGCCTCCGACCCCAGCATTTT.

The table lists this clonotype with a few counts. The chain joins TRBV18 to TRBJ1-3, with D unclear. The V and J ends lost 2 bases and 2 bases respectively, with 10 bases between them. The germline V gene encodes CDR1 KGHSH and CDR2 LQKENI. CDR3 length: 15 residues. The CDR3 DNA follows: TGTGCCAGCTCACCAGATCGGCTTACTGGAAACACCATATATTTT. This encodes CASSPDRLTGNTIYF.

The sample holds many counts of this clonotype. The chain is built from TRBV7-6 and TRBJ2-7, with no clear D. The length of the CDR3 is 13 residues. In germline, CDR1 is SGHVS, CDR2 FNYEAQ. V lost 5 bases, J lost 3 bases, and 11 bases lay in between. As DNA, the CDR3 is TGTGCCAGCAGCAAAGGACCGAACTACGAGCAGTACTTC. Its translation: CASSKGPNYEQYF.

The chain is built from TRBV7-9 and TRBJ2-1; D perhaps matches TRBD2 (6 bases). Germline CDR1 SEHNR, CDR2 FQNEAQ (reference sequence). The CDR3 sequence is 17 residues long. Trimming pared 5 bases from V and 0 bases from J, leaving 17 bases between. The CDR3 reads CASSPRGGPSSYNEQFF. CDR3 nucleotide sequence: TGTGCCAGCAGCCCCCGAGGAGGGCCGAGCTCCTACAATGAGCAGTTCTTC.

This clonotype was counted only a few times. The genes are TRBV5-1 and TRBJ2-3, with 8 bases fitting TRBD2. Germline V gives CDR1 SGHRS, CDR2 YFSETQ. The CDR3 spans 16 residues. With 0 bases clipped from V and 5 bases from J, the junction kept 8 bases outside the gene matches. The CDR3 DNA reads as TGCGCCAGCAGCTTGGATCGGGAGGGCCTGGGAGATACGCAGTATTTT. Amino acids: CASSLDREGLGDTQYF.

The gene calls are TRBV20-1 and TRBJ2-7; D might be TRBD1 (6 bases). The CDR3 spans 13 residues. The V gene's germline CDR1 is DFQATT and CDR2 SNEGSKA (reference sequence). V shed 2 bases and J shed 2 bases, with 10 bases lying between them. The CDR3 nucleotides read TGCAGTGCTAGACCGCGGACAGCCTACGAGCAGTACTTC. This encodes CSARPRTAYEQYF.

This clonotype turned up a few times. The rearrangement links TRBV5-5 to TRBJ2-3; D is unclear. CDR1 is SGHKS, CDR2 YYEKEE, per germline (reference sequence). V was shortened by 2 bases and J by 1 base, with 11 bases between the two germline ends. The CDR3 has 15 residues. CDR3: CASSFYSDGTDTQYF. DNA for the CDR3: TGTGCCAGCAGCTTCTACAGCGATGGCACAGATACGCAGTATTTT.

Regarding this clonotype: A junction boundary mismatches the germline segment, possibly from a read error. The gene calls are TRBV3-1 and TRBJ2-3; no clear D. Germline V gene lookup returns CDR1 LGHDT and CDR2 YNNKEL (reference sequence). The CDR3 contains 12 residues. The CDR3 nucleotides read TGTGCCGGCAGCCACTACACAGATACGCAGTATTTT. This translates into CAGSHYTDTQYF.

This clonotype has a count of ten or more. The chain uses TRBV20-1 and TRBJ1-2; TRBD1 agrees at 8 bases. Germline-derived CDR1 and CDR2 are DFQATT and SNEGSKA (reference sequence). V shed 4 bases, J shed 4 bases, and the junction held 2 bases outside the gene matches. This CDR3 spans 12 amino acids. The CDR3 here is CSATDRVYGYTF. The DNA for the CDR3 is TGCAGTGCTACGGACAGGGTCTATGGCTACACCTTC.

Many counts were recorded for this clonotype. V gene TRBV12-3 or TRBV12-4 combines with J gene TRBJ1-5, with 11 positions matching TRBD1. V gave up 6 bases and J gave up 4 bases; unmatched junction bases: 5. The length of the CDR3 is 15 residues. The CDR3 reads CASSRGQGVNQPQHF. The CDR3 DNA is TGTGCCAGCAGCAGGGGACAGGGGGTGAATCAGCCCCAGCATTTT.

This clonotype was seen repeatedly, ten times or more. The V call is TRBV27, the J call TRBJ2-7, with D tentatively TRBD1 or TRBD2 (5 bases each). The CDR3 has 12 amino acids. Germline CDR1 MNHEY, CDR2 SMNVEV (reference sequence). V was trimmed by 8 bases and J by 2 bases, leaving 10 bases between them. The CDR3 loop reads CASGDHPYEQYF. DNA for the CDR3: TGTGCCAGCGGGGACCATCCCTACGAGCAGTACTTC.

There are a few counts of this clonotype. The chain links TRBV11-2 to TRBJ2-5; D call uncertain. The V end was cut by 3 bases, the J end by 5 bases, with 7 bases between. Per the germline V gene, CDR1 is SGHAT and CDR2 is FQNNGV. This CDR3 contains 12 residues. This CDR3 reads CASSFDEETQYF. CDR3 coding DNA: TGTGCCAGCAGCTTCGATGAGGAGACCCAGTACTTC.

This clonotype was counted a few times. This chain connects TRBV7-6 to TRBJ2-5, with unresolved D. Germline values: CDR1 SGHVS, CDR2 FNYEAQ. Trimming took off 5 bases at V and 2 bases at J, with 9 bases between the two ends. The CDR3 has 13 residues. In DNA form, the CDR3 reads TGTGCCAGCAGCCTATCCAGGCAAGAGACCCAGTACTTC. This sequence encodes CASSLSRQETQYF.

This clonotype was detected a few times. The V and J genes are TRBV6-2 or TRBV6-3 and TRBJ2-2; no firm D call. Deletions cut 0 bases from V and 4 bases from J, with 6 bases between. CDR3 size: 14 residues. CDR1 MNHEY and CDR2 SVGEGT come from the germline V gene. CDR3 region: CASSYSYFTGELFF. The CDR3 DNA reads TGTGCCAGCAGTTACTCATACTTCACCGGGGAGCTGTTTTTT.

This clonotype was counted at least ten times. The CDR3 DNA reads as TGTGCCAGCAGTTACCCAGGAGGGTCTTCCTACGAGCAGTACTTC. Protein product: CASSYPGGSSYEQYF. This chain links TRBV6-6 with TRBJ2-7; tentatively, D is TRBD2 (6 bases). CDR3 length: 15 amino acids. V was pared by 2 bases and J by 1 base, with 12 bases between. The V gene's germline CDR1 is MNHNY and CDR2 SVGAGI (reference sequence).

The chain uses TRBV29-1 and TRBJ2-7, with TRBD1 matching 7 bases. The CDR3 has 15 residues. Germline trimming cut 6 bases from V and 7 bases from J; bases unmatched to any gene: 18. Germline CDR1 is SQVTM and CDR2 is ANQGSEA. This CDR3 is CSVGDPTGQVWEQYF. CDR3 DNA sequence: TGCAGCGTCGGGGACCCGACAGGGCAGGTTTGGGAGCAGTACTTC.

This chain joins TRBV18 and TRBJ2-7; D not resolved. Germline lookup yields CDR1 KGHSH and CDR2 LQKENI. The CDR3 extends over 14 amino acids. Trimming cost V 1 base and J 2 bases, with 9 bases left between them. CDR3 loop: CASSPLASTYEQYF. Here the CDR3 DNA reads TGTGCCAGCTCACCACTGGCATCTACCTACGAGCAGTACTTC.